This T cell receptor (beta chain) was captured in a study of blood T cells in healthy people across ages (dated by TCRdb to about 2015). Background on the whole study: In model experiments, template switching captured roughly one uniquely barcoded TCR beta cDNA molecule for every two T cells. Using deep sequencing normalized with unique cDNA molecular identifiers, the study measured how TCR beta repertoire diversity changes with age. The donors were divided into four age groups: young (average around 17 years), middle-aged (almost 40), aged (approximately 62) and long-lived (nearly 85). To avoid experimental bias, donors of different ages were spread randomly across the sequencing lanes. The study analyzed two additional independent replicas of 1 million unique cDNA reads from the same blood draw for two donors, one aged 18 to 29 and one aged 80 or older.

As to this clonotype: What antigen it recognizes has not been identified. The junction does not match germline at one end; this may be a read error.

From cysteine to phenylalanine, the CDR3 is 13 amino acids long. Solely the CDR3 DNA is kept, with 39 bases framed from the first base. Per the germline V gene (reference sequence), DFQATT is the CDR1 and SNEGSKA is the CDR2. Donors were 39 systemically healthy Caucasian individuals from Russia aged 6 to 90 years. Around 10 milliliters of peripheral blood were collected from each donor into EDTA-treated Vacutainer tubes. PBMCs were isolated by Ficoll-Paque density-gradient centrifugation, with at least 7 million obtained per sample. Total RNA, at least 5 micrograms per sample, was extracted from PBMCs with Trizol reagent. For every donor, an aliquot of PBMCs went through flow cytometry to measure the percentages of naive CD45RAhigh/CD27high T cells. General study outcomes and caveats: A strong correlation was found between observed TCR beta diversity and the percentage of naive T cells measured by flow cytometry. Estimates of total diversity from one million sequenced T cells were regarded as lower bounds and underestimates. Compared with the aged group, the long-lived group had more naive CD4+ T cells, fewer expanded clones and increased TCR diversity, suggesting age selection. Because donor CMV infection status was unknown, age-related changes in expanded clonotypes were potentially confounded. Bulk unsorted PBMC profiling prevented conclusive comparison of naive and antigen-experienced compartments. As age increased, observed TCR beta diversity per million T cells dropped in a roughly linear way, and a significant reduction was already evident by age 40.

The library was built by means of 5' RACE. The sequencer was an Illumina HiSeq 2500. A second PCR of roughly 7 to 11 cycles was performed with a sample-barcoded 5' primer and a J-beta primer mix. A template-switch 5' adaptor carrying 12 random nucleotides introduced a unique molecular identifier onto each TCR beta cDNA molecule. Each sample yielded at least 2.5 million CDR3-containing paired-end reads. First-strand cDNA was synthesized from all RNA with the Mint cDNA synthesis kit, primed by a TRBC-specific oligonucleotide. Following uracil-DNA glycosylase treatment, all cDNA underwent a first 18-cycle PCR with the universal primers M1SS and BC2_uni_R. In the source study's methods: For normalization, 1 million high-quality reads, each with a distinct molecular identifier, were randomly selected from each sample. Instead of being binned into consensus sequences, reads with shared molecular identifiers were discarded. MiTCR, with a Q25 quality threshold and the strictest error-elimination algorithm, was used for CDR3 identification, clonotype clustering and error correction. A nonparametric unseen species model using Euler transformation provided a lower-bound estimate of total TCR beta diversity. TCRdb reprocessing: public reads trimmed at Q25 with fastp, clones called with MiXCR, in-frame beta chains kept. Each entry is one CDR3 protein sequence, shown with its most common DNA and genes. The V and J calls follow TCRdb's processing rather than the paper's. The sample table lists some 900,000 distinct CDR3 sequences, about 48% of them with a count of one. The ten largest clones add up to around an eighth of the sample.

The receptor chain draws on TRBV20-1 and TRBJ1-2; the D region possibly corresponds to TRBD1 (5 bases align). The specimen was blood. The TCR originated in a man between 25 and 39 years old in good health. In nucleotide form, the sequence is TGCAGTGCTCGAGACAGAGTCCTCTATGGCTACACCTTC. This encodes CSARDRVLYGYTF.